The rows below give T cell receptor beta chains drawn from one sample of a study of blood T cells in healthy people across ages. TCRdb re-called the 5' RACE reads through MiXCR, storing one row per CDR3 protein. The data contain more than 500,000 distinct CDR3 sequences, 27% of them singletons. The sequenced sample consisted of blood. All receptors derive from a woman in her sixties or seventies in good health. The CDR3 runs from the conserved cysteine through the conserved F or W. D genes are given only for firm matches. Clone size is not always given. Where it is, it says once, few, many or a class for expanded clones.

cdr3_nt	cdr3_aa	v_call	d_call	clone_size	j_call
TGTGCCAGCAGTGAAGCTGGCAAATTGCAAGAGACCCAGTACTTC	CASSEAGKLQETQYF	TRBV6-1	.	.	TRBJ2-5
TGTGCCAGCAGTTCTTGGAGTGGGCGGGGGCCCTCCTACGAGCAGTACTTC	CASSSWSGRGPSYEQYF	TRBV7-2	.	.	TRBJ2-7
TGTGCCAGCAGTCGACAGGGGAGCACCGGGGAGCTGTTTTTT	CASSRQGSTGELFF	TRBV6-5	TRBD1	.	TRBJ2-2
TGTGCCAGCAGCTTCGGGGACATGAACACTGAAGCTTTCTTT	CASSFGDMNTEAFF	TRBV5-6	.	.	TRBJ1-1
TGTGCCAGCAGCCCTGGGATTTCCTACGAGCAGTACTTC	CASSPGISYEQYF	TRBV13	.	few	TRBJ2-7
TGTGCCAGCAGCCAACGGACGACAGGGACCCTGCTAGGCAATCAGCCCCAGCATTTT	CASSQRTTGTLLGNQPQHF	TRBV4-2	TRBD1	.	TRBJ1-5
TGCGCCAGCAGCTCAGGGACGGAGACCGGGGAGCTGTTTTTT	CASSSGTETGELFF	TRBV5-1	.	many	TRBJ2-2
TGTGCCAGCAGCAACAGGGCTGGAAACACCATATATTTT	CASSNRAGNTIYF	TRBV3-1	.	few	TRBJ1-3
TGTGCCAGCAGCTTACGTTTAGCGGATTACAGTGAGCAGTTCTTC	CASSLRLADYSEQFF	TRBV7-3	.	few	TRBJ2-1
TGCGCCAGCAGCCACGACAGGGGTACGGCATACAATGAGCAGTTCTTC	CASSHDRGTAYNEQFF	TRBV4-3	TRBD1	.	TRBJ2-1
TGTGCCAGCAGCCTAGGGACCGCTAATATCTACAATGAGCAGTTCTTC	CASSLGTANIYNEQFF	TRBV7-2	.	.	TRBJ2-1
TGCAGCGCTGGCAGGGGGGCAACTAATGAAAAACTGTTTTTT	CSAGRGATNEKLFF	TRBV29-1	TRBD1	few	TRBJ1-4
TGCGCCAGCAGCTCCGGGACAGGGGAGTACGAGCAGTACTTC	CASSSGTGEYEQYF	TRBV5-1	TRBD1	.	TRBJ2-7
TGTGCCAGCTCCGGGACAGGGGGACGAAATTCACCCCTCCACTTT	CASSGTGGRNSPLHF	TRBV2	TRBD1	few	TRBJ1-6
TGTGCCAGCAGTTTAGCTCAACAGTCTTACAATGAGCAGTTCTTC	CASSLAQQSYNEQFF	TRBV12-3/TRBV12-4	.	.	TRBJ2-1
TGTGCCAGCTCCCTACTCCTGGGGGTATCTAATGAAAAACTGTTTTTT	CASSLLLGVSNEKLFF	TRBV18	.	few	TRBJ1-4
TGTGCCAGTAGTATAGTGGCAGGGCATCAGCCCCAGCATTTT	CASSIVAGHQPQHF	TRBV19	.	.	TRBJ1-5
TGTGCCAGCTCACCAACAACAGGGGGACTGAACACTGAAGCTTTCTTT	CASSPTTGGLNTEAFF	TRBV18	TRBD1	once	TRBJ1-1
TGCAGCGTTGGGGCCGTGAACACCGGGGAGCTGTTTTTT	CSVGAVNTGELFF	TRBV29-1	.	.	TRBJ2-2
TGTGCCAGCAGTGAAAGGGGACAGGGTTCTCGGGCCTACGAGCAGTACTTC	CASSERGQGSRAYEQYF	TRBV25-1	TRBD1	.	TRBJ2-7
TGTGCCAGCAGTTTCGGACGGTCCCCGATAAGTCGGGCCAATGAGCAGTTCTTC	CASSFGRSPISRANEQFF	TRBV12-3/TRBV12-4	.	.	TRBJ2-1
TGTGCCACCGGGGATTTTGGAAACACCATATATTTT	CATGDFGNTIYF	TRBV7-2	.	few	TRBJ1-3
TGCGCCAGCAGCTTGGCCGGGGAGAATGAGCAGTTCTTC	CASSLAGENEQFF	TRBV5-1	.	few	TRBJ2-1
TGTGCCAGCAGCCCACGGACTAGCGGGGACAATGAGCAGTTCTTC	CASSPRTSGDNEQFF	TRBV9	TRBD2	.	TRBJ2-1
TGTGCCAGCAGTGATCCCGGACGGGGTAATGAAAAACTGTTTTTT	CASSDPGRGNEKLFF	TRBV25-1	.	few	TRBJ1-4
TGTGCCAGCATAGGTTTCGGCGCCCGGACCCAGTACTTC	CASIGFGARTQYF	TRBV27	.	few	TRBJ2-5
TGTGCCAGCAGTTTCAGGGGGCAAGGGCTTGGCTACACCTTC	CASSFRGQGLGYTF	TRBV27	TRBD1	.	TRBJ1-2
TGTGCCAGCAGCCTCAATTATCCGGATACGCAGTATTTT	CASSLNYPDTQYF	TRBV27	.	.	TRBJ2-3
TGTGCCAGTAGATTCGGTCTTAACAATGAGCAGTTCTTC	CASRFGLNNEQFF	TRBV19	.	.	TRBJ2-1
TGTGCCATCACGGGGGACTTTCCAGATACGCAGTATTTT	CAITGDFPDTQYF	TRBV10-3	.	few	TRBJ2-3
TGTGCCAGCAGCGTAGAACAGGGGGGTCCTTTGCATTTT	CASSVEQGGPLHF	TRBV9	TRBD1	once	TRBJ1-5
TGTGCCAGCAGCCCGATATCGGACTATGGCTACACCTTC	CASSPISDYGYTF	TRBV6-5	.	.	TRBJ1-2
TGCAGTGCTAGAGAGCCCCCGGGGTCGGAGACCCAGTACTTC	CSAREPPGSETQYF	TRBV20-1	.	few	TRBJ2-5
TGTGCCAGCAGCTTCTATTATTTACAGGGTTATCAGCCCCAGCATTTT	CASSFYYLQGYQPQHF	TRBV5-5	.	few	TRBJ1-5
TGTGCCAGTAGTCAGGGACTAGCGAACACCGGGGAGCTGTTTTTT	CASSQGLANTGELFF	TRBV19	TRBD2	.	TRBJ2-2
TGTGCCAGCAGGCCTAATGGGTCACCCCTCCACTTT	CASRPNGSPLHF	TRBV12-3/TRBV12-4	.	many	TRBJ1-6
TGTGCCAGCAGCTCGAACAGCATCTATGGCTACACCTTC	CASSSNSIYGYTF	TRBV11-3	.	few	TRBJ1-2
TGTGCCAGCAGTTTAGTTCTGGATTTGAACACTGAAGCTTTCTTT	CASSLVLDLNTEAFF	TRBV12-3/TRBV12-4	.	.	TRBJ1-1
TGCAGTGTTGGAAGTTGGACAGGGGGAGGTGAGCAGTTCTTC	CSVGSWTGGGEQFF	TRBV20-1	TRBD1	few	TRBJ2-1
TGTGCCAGCAGCTTGATGGCTAGCGGGGGACTACAAGAGACCCAGTACTTC	CASSLMASGGLQETQYF	TRBV5-6	TRBD2	few	TRBJ2-5
TGTGCCAGCAGCTCGGACAGGCAGAGCTCCTACGAGCAGTACTTC	CASSSDRQSSYEQYF	TRBV7-2	TRBD1	.	TRBJ2-7
TGTGCCAGCAGCCTGACTAGCGGGGTGCCGTTCAATGAGCAGTTCTTC	CASSLTSGVPFNEQFF	TRBV11-2	TRBD2	many	TRBJ2-1
TGCAGTGCTAGTCGGGACTCCTCCTACGAGCAGTACTTC	CSASRDSSYEQYF	TRBV20-1	.	.	TRBJ2-7
TGTGCCAGCAGCTTAGGGCACGGACACTCTCGCACAGATACGCAGTATTTT	CASSLGHGHSRTDTQYF	TRBV7-2	.	.	TRBJ2-3
TGTGCCAGCAGCCCTACCAAGGGAACTAATGAAAAACTGTTTTTT	CASSPTKGTNEKLFF	TRBV7-3	.	.	TRBJ1-4
TGCAGTGCTTCCTCTAGCGGGGGGGGTGGAGAGACCCAGTACTTC	CSASSSGGGGETQYF	TRBV20-1	TRBD2	few	TRBJ2-5
TGCGCCAGCAGCTTGGCTTCAGGACGTGGGGAGACCCAGTACTTC	CASSLASGRGETQYF	TRBV5-1	.	few	TRBJ2-5
TGTGCCAGCAGCACCGCCGAGACCCAGTACTTC	CASSTAETQYF	TRBV7-2	.	many	TRBJ2-5
TGTGCCAGCAGTGCACAGGGGACGGAGACCCAGTACTTC	CASSAQGTETQYF	TRBV6-5	TRBD1	.	TRBJ2-5
TGTGCCAGCAGCCAAGGGCGACGTGCGGGGGAGTTCGAAAAACTGTTTTTT	CASSQGRRAGEFEKLFF	TRBV4-2	.	few	TRBJ1-4
TGTGCCAGCAGCCCGACCGGGCCCCGCACAGATACGCAGTATTTT	CASSPTGPRTDTQYF	TRBV5-5	.	few	TRBJ2-3
TGTGCCAGCAGTTATCTCCGGGGACAGGGGGATGGCTACACCTTC	CASSYLRGQGDGYTF	TRBV6-6	TRBD1	few	TRBJ1-2
TGTGCCAGCAGTATACCGGGACAGGAAACCTATGGCTACACCTTC	CASSIPGQETYGYTF	TRBV25-1	TRBD1	.	TRBJ1-2